The subject of this entry is one TCR beta chain. Its antigen is undetermined. The CDR3 has 13 residues. The germline V gene has CDR1 LNHDA and CDR2 SQIVND (reference sequence). Losses at the gene ends were 4 bases for V and 5 bases for J; bases not matched to a gene: 5. The sample originates from a study of OX40 agonist ivuxolimab in advanced cancers. Looking at the study overall: Ivuxolimab was delivered to patients intravenously every 2 weeks at doses spanning 0.01 to 10 mg/kg. The study enrolled dose-escalation patients with hepatocellular carcinoma, melanoma, renal cell or head and neck cancer.

Only in-frame clones appear in the TCRdb table, and some are missing; sequencing was by immunoSEQ multiplex PCR. The sample contains around 26,000 clones, more than 80% of which appear only once. Study observations and caveats: CD8+ T cells showed, on average, more clonal expansion than CD4+ cells.

Systemic immunosuppression or a history of autoimmune disease excluded patients. V is TRBV19 and J is TRBJ2-7; 7 positions agree with TRBD2. The sequencing used CD4+ or CD8+ T cells sorted from blood, collected in a trial of the OX40 agonist ivuxolimab. The origin of this receptor is an adult with an advanced solid tumor such as melanoma, head and neck, liver or kidney cancer. CDR3 loop: CASSNGGSNEQYF. The DNA for the CDR3 is TGTGCCAGTAGTAACGGGGGGAGTAACGAGCAGTACTTC.